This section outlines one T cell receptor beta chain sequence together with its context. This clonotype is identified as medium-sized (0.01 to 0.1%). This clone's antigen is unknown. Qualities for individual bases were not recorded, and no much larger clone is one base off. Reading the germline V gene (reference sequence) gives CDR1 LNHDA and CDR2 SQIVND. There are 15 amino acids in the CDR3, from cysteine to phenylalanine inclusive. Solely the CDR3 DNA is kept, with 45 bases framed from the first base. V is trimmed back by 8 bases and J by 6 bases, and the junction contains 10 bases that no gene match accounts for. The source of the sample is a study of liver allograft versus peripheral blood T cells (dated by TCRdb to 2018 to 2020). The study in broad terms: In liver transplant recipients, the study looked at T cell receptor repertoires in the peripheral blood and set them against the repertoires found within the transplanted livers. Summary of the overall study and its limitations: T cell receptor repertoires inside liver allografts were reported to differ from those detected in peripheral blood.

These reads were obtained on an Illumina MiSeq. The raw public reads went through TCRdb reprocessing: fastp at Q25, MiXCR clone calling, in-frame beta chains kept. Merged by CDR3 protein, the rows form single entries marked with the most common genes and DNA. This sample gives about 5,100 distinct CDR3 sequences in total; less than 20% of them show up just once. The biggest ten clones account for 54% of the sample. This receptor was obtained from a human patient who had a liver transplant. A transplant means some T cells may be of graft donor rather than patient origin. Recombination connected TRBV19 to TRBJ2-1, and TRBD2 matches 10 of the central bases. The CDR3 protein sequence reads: CASQSSGSESNEQFF. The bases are TGTGCCAGTCAATCTAGCGGGAGTGAAAGCAATGAGCAGTTCTTC.